This T cell receptor (beta chain) was retrieved from a study of human T cells and chemical hapten exposure. Study-wide results and caveats: Patch test score was positively correlated with the counts of PT1 expanded TCRs. Relative to controls, expanded TCRs formed significantly more large CDR3 similarity clusters.

TCRdb reanalysed the RACE reads using MiXCR and keeps one entry per CDR3 protein. The repertoire has under 90,000 distinct CDR3 sequences, roughly a tenth of them found once; the top ten carry about 3.5%. This clonotype was counted a few times. Its antigen remains unidentified. As to time point: pre-sensitization, week 0. Treatment noted: therapeutic diphenylcyclopropenone sensitization with weekly scalp DPC. Participating donors were patients with alopecia, aged 18 to 70 years, considered appropriate candidates for DPC. The CDR3 contains 17 residues. CDR1 and CDR2 (germline): SGHDN, FVKESK. Trimming cost V 4 bases and J 0 bases, with 18 bases left between them.

The sequenced sample was whole blood, obtained in connection with sensitization to the hapten diphenylcyclopropenone (DPC). The source is a woman aged 40 to 50 with alopecia areata. Some clones in this sample may be carry-over from other donors' samples. The chain recombines TRBV14 with TRBJ1-1; D perhaps matches TRBD1 (5 bases). The CDR3: CASSPARSTDMNTEAFF. The CDR3 nucleotides are TGTGCCAGCAGCCCCGCCCGATCGACAGATATGAACACTGAAGCTTTCTTT.